This T cell receptor (beta chain) was identified in a study of breast tumors, draining lymph nodes, adjacent tissues. Regarding the study as a whole: That most tumor T cells come from lymph nodes remained unproven. Tumor TCR diversity was below lymph nodes but above nontumor tissue. The data were judged consistent with most tumor T cells coming from lymph node and expanding in tumor. Luminal-like breast cancer showed significantly greater tumor-nontumor repertoire similarity than basal-like breast cancer did.

A single record per CDR3 protein comes from TCRdb applying MiXCR to the multiplex PCR reads. The data contain around 19,000 distinct CDR3 sequences, 25% to 40% of them seen just once; the ten biggest clones take up 8.5% to 14%. Sample share makes this clonotype medium-sized. Its antigen is not known. Germline V lookup: CDR1 MNHEY, CDR2 SMNVEV (reference sequence). V shed 6 bases and J 5 bases; nucleotides not matched to a gene: 11. The CDR3 sequence is 15 residues long. This receptor was identified in a female donor with breast cancer. Some clones in this sample may be carry-over from other donors' samples. Source material: breast tumor tissue. The chain joins TRBV27 to TRBJ2-7; 9 nucleotides align to TRBD1. CDR3: CASRETGGPPNEQYF. CDR3 in DNA: TGTGCCAGCAGGGAGACAGGGGGTCCGCCGAACGAGCAGTACTTC.